These 6 T cell receptor beta chains originate from one sample sequenced in a study of cytomegalovirus exposure and HLA in healthy donors listed by TCRdb under 2017. The method was the immunoSEQ multiplex PCR assay. For the multiplex PCR, a mixture combining 60 forward primers for TCR Vbeta segments and 13 reverse primers for TCR Jbeta segments was used. In its TCRdb copy, this immuneACCESS table keeps in-frame sequences only and misses some clones. Where compared with another copy, unresolved V genes explain less than half of these, and the others have no known cause. The sample contains approximately 190,000 clones, about 13% of them found a single time. In total, the top ten clones hold roughly 7.7% of the sample. Sequencing used PBMCs. The receptors shown here come from a man in his fifties or sixties in good health and CMV-seropositive.

The CDR3, as DNA: TGTGCCAGCAGGCGGACGGCGGGCAATGAAAAACTGTTTTTT. Protein: CASRRTAGNEKLFF. The V call is TRBV6-1, the J call TRBJ1-4; D not resolved. Trimming stripped 6 bases from V and 5 bases from J, with 13 bases between. CDR1 is MNHNS and CDR2 is SASEGT in the germline V gene. This CDR3 is built from 14 residues.

The chain joins TRBV19 to TRBJ1-6; D perhaps matches TRBD1 (5 bases). The CDR3 covers 14 residues. The V end was cut by 6 bases, the J end by 7 bases, with 13 bases between. Germline loops: CDR1 LNHDA, CDR2 SQIVND (reference sequence). The CDR3 is CASREGQSNSPLHF. The DNA of the CDR3 is TGTGCCAGTAGGGAGGGGCAATCAAATTCACCCCTCCACTTT.

This clone was seen more than once but under ten times. The chain recombines TRBV7-2 with TRBJ1-4; TRBD1 aligns across 8 bases. The CDR3 consists of 16 residues. The germline V gene has CDR1 SGHTA and CDR2 FQGNSA. V was pared by 0 bases and J by 8 bases, with 8 bases of the junction left unmatched. CDR3 amino acids: CASSLAVQGVGEKLFF. As DNA, the CDR3 is TGTGCCAGCAGCTTAGCAGTACAGGGGGTCGGGGAAAAACTGTTTTTT.

This clone was found a few times. V usage is TRBV4-3 and J usage is TRBJ2-2; a weak D match, TRBD1 (5 bases). V gave up 1 base and J gave up 1 base, with 16 bases separating them. From germline, CDR1 is LGHNA and CDR2 YSLEER. This CDR3 has 18 amino acids. Here the CDR3 reads CASSQGSGAGWNTGELFF. CDR3 sequence (DNA): TGCGCCAGCAGCCAAGGGTCTGGGGCAGGGTGGAACACCGGGGAGCTGTTTTTT.

This clone was observed a handful of times. CDR3 amino acids: CASSLLSEGRGGSEQFF. DNA of the CDR3: TGTGCCAGCAGCCTCCTCTCAGAGGGGCGGGGGGGCAGTGAGCAGTTCTTC. The V and J genes are TRBV9 and TRBJ2-1; 9 bases align to TRBD2. After removal of 4 bases from V and 9 bases from J, the junction contained 17 bases not matched to a gene. This CDR3 is 17 amino acids long. The germline V gene encodes CDR1 SGDLS and CDR2 YYNGEE.

This clone showed up just a few times. The chain joins TRBV10-2 to TRBJ2-5, with 10 bases identical to TRBD1. Germline CDR1 WSHSY, CDR2 SAAADI. J was trimmed by 5 bases and V by 8 bases; bases with no gene match: 11. There are 15 residues in the CDR3. The CDR3 DNA reads TGCGCCAGCTGCTTCGGGACAGGGGCGTTCGAGACCCAGTACTTC. Encoded protein: CASCFGTGAFETQYF.